Detailed here is one TCR beta chain. Its cognate antigen is unknown. Looked up from germline, CDR1 is GTSNPN and CDR2 is SVGIG (reference sequence). The V gene end was trimmed by 3 bases and the J gene end by 7 bases; junction bases not matched to a gene: 6. This CDR3 is 14 amino acids long. This specimen comes from a study of cytomegalovirus exposure and HLA in healthy donors. Study-wide results and caveats: When analyzed later, a missense DCLRE1C variant was found to be linked to TCR beta V- and J-gene trimming. Sequences of the TCR beta chain were said to predict the HLA-A and HLA-B alleles of most subjects accurately.

Use of 60 Vbeta and 13 Jbeta primers characterized the PCR. Assay used: immunoSEQ multiplex PCR; TCRdb lists only in-frame clones, some missing. The data contain 100,000 to 150,000 clones, over 65% of them singletons. The TCR sequence derives from a woman between 50 and 59 years old in good health and CMV-seropositive. Sequencing input: PBMCs. The chain recombines TRBV30 with TRBJ2-1, with 10 nucleotides matching TRBD2. Here the CDR3 DNA reads TGTGCCTGGAGAATAGCGGGAGGTTTGAATGAGCAGTTCTTC. It specifies CAWRIAGGLNEQFF.